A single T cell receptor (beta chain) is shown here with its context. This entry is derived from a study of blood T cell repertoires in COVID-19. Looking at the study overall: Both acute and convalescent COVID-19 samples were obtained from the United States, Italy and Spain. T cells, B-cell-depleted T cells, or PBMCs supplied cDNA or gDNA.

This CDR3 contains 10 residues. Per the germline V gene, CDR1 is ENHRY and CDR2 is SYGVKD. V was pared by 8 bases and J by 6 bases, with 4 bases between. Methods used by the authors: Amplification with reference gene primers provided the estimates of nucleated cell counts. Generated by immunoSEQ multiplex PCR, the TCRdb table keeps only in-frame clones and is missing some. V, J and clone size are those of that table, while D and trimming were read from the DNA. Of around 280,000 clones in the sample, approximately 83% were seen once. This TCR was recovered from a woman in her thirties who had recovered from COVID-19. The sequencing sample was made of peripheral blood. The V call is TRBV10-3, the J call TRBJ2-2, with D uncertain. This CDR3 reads CAIGAGELFF. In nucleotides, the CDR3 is TGTGCCATCGGAGCCGGGGAGCTGTTTTTT.